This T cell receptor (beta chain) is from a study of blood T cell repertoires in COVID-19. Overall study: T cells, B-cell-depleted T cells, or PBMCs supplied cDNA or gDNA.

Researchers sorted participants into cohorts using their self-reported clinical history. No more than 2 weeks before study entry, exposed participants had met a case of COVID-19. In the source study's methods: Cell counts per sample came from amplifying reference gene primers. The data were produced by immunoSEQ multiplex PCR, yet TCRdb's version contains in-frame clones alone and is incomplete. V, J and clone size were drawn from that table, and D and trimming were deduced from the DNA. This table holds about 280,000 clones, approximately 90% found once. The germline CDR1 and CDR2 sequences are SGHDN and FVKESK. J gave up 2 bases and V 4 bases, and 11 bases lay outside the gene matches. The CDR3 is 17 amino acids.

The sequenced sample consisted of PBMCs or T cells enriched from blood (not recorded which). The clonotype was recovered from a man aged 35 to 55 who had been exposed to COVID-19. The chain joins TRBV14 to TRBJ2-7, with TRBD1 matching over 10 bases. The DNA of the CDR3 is TGTGCCAGCAGCCGAGGATTTGGGACAGGGGTAACCTACGAGCAGTACTTC. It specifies CASSRGFGTGVTYEQYF. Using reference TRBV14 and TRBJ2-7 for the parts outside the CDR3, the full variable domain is EAGVTQFPSHSVIEKGQTVTLRCDPISGHDNLYWYRRVMGKEIKFLLHFVKESKQDESGMPNNRFLAERTGGTYSTLKVQPAELEDSGVYFCASSRGFGTGVTYEQYFGPGTRLTVT.